Below, 26 T cell receptor beta chains from the same sample are listed, as sequenced in a study of T-cell memory formation after mild COVID-19 (dated by TCRdb to the early 2020s). The protocol used for the library was 5' RACE. TCRdb shows the sequencer as Illumina NovaSeq 6000. TCRdb ran its own pipeline on the public reads, namely fastp trimming at Q25 and MiXCR clone calling, and kept in-frame beta chains. Rows matching on CDR3 protein sequence are summarized as one entry with the most common DNA and genes. This sample is represented by 400,000 to 450,000 distinct CDR3 sequences; roughly 18% of them were singletons. Roughly 21% of the sample is taken by the ten largest. Input material: PBMCs or a T cell subset sorted from them (not recorded which). These TCRs come from a man younger than 35 who had mild COVID-19 (a few samples of this study predate the infection). The sample titles of this study are shuffled in the database, so cell type and time point are left out; the donor was told from shared clones.

A few counts support this clonotype. The chain combines TRBV20-1 with TRBJ1-1, with a tentative D call TRBD1 (5 bases). CDR3 size: 14 residues. Germline loops: CDR1 DFQATT, CDR2 SNEGSKA (reference sequence). The V end lost 5 bases, the J end lost 0 bases, and 13 bases lay between the germline ends. CDR3 nucleotide sequence: TGCAGTGCTGCCGATGGGGGGGTGAACACTGAAGCTTTCTTT. Protein: CSAADGGVNTEAFF.

The rearrangement uses TRBV3-1 and TRBJ2-7; 7 nucleotides line up with TRBD2. The J segment lost 6 bases and the V segment lost 0 bases, leaving 5 bases of the junction unmatched. This CDR3 is built from 14 residues. Germline-derived CDR1 and CDR2 are LGHDT and YNNKEL (reference sequence). DNA of the CDR3: TGTGCCAGCAGCCAAGAAGCGGGGAGATCCGAGCAGTACGTC. It codes for CASSQEAGRSEQYV.

This chain joins TRBV7-9 and TRBJ2-7; a possible D gene is TRBD1 (6 bases). Per germline, CDR1 SEHNR and CDR2 FQNEAQ (reference sequence). This CDR3 contains 13 residues. Trimming removed 4 bases from V and 2 bases from J, with 9 bases in between. The DNA for the CDR3 is TGTGCCAGCAGCTCCGACAGGACCTACGAGCAGTACTTC. Its translation: CASSSDRTYEQYF.

In DNA form, the CDR3 reads TGCGCCAGCAGCGCCGACAGGGCGAGTGAGCAGTACGTC. It yields the protein CASSADRASEQYV. The chain uses TRBV5-1 and TRBJ2-7, with 7 bases matching TRBD1. The CDR3 totals 13 residues. The V gene's germline CDR1 is SGHRS and CDR2 YFSETQ. Trimming cost V 4 bases and J 7 bases; bases outside gene matches: 8.

The CDR3: CASSFRDRGNQPQHF. CDR3 DNA sequence: TGTGCCAGCAGTTTCCGCGACAGGGGGAATCAGCCCCAGCATTTT. This rearrangement joins TRBV28 to TRBJ1-5; 9 bases fit TRBD1. The CDR3 length is 15 residues. Germline CDR1 is MDHEN and CDR2 is SYDVKM. V trimming: 3 bases; J trimming: 4 bases; junction bases outside the gene matches: 4.

The V gene is TRBV20-1, the J gene TRBJ1-6; D unresolved. V dropped 1 base and J dropped 7 bases, with 11 bases sitting between them. This CDR3 has 14 amino acids. CDR1 is DFQATT and CDR2 is SNEGSKA in the germline V gene (reference sequence). The CDR3 DNA is TGCAGTGCTAGAGTCCATATAACCAATTCACCCCTCCACTTT. Protein: CSARVHITNSPLHF.

V is TRBV6-5 and J is TRBJ1-2; 7 bases fit TRBD1. The V and J ends lost 10 bases and 4 bases, in that order; junction bases with no gene match: 6. This CDR3 is 12 amino acids long. Germline CDR1 is MNHEY and CDR2 is SVGAGI. CDR3 loop: CATTGASYGYTF. In DNA, the CDR3 is TGTGCCACCACAGGGGCCAGCTATGGCTACACCTTC.

The chain joins TRBV4-2 to TRBJ1-5, with D possibly TRBD1 on 5 matching bases. The CDR3 has 16 residues. Germline values: CDR1 LGHNA, CDR2 YNFKEQ. The germline V and J ends were trimmed by 0 bases and 1 base, with 10 bases remaining between them. The CDR3 loop is CASSQDAGRSNQPQHF. The CDR3 DNA reads as TGTGCCAGCAGCCAAGACGCAGGGCGAAGCAATCAGCCCCAGCATTTT.

This clonotype has a handful of counts. The chain has TRBV7-2 and TRBJ2-7, with 9 bases identical to TRBD2. This CDR3 contains 16 residues. From germline, CDR1 is SGHTA and CDR2 FQGNSA. Losses at the gene ends were 5 bases for V and 2 bases for J; bases not matched to a gene: 10. CDR3 sequence reads: CASSEGGSGGAYEQYF. The CDR3 DNA reads as TGTGCCAGCAGCGAAGGGGGTAGCGGGGGCGCCTACGAGCAGTACTTC.

The CDR3 region is CASSPGTHPYEQYF. The DNA for the CDR3 is TGTGCCAGCAGCCCAGGGACACATCCCTACGAGCAGTACTTC. The V call is TRBV7-9, the J call TRBJ2-7, with a weak D call TRBD1 (6 bases). This CDR3 is 14 amino acids long. CDR1 is SEHNR, CDR2 FQNEAQ, per germline (reference sequence). V lost 5 bases and J 2 bases, leaving 13 bases between the germline ends.

The chain uses TRBV7-2 and TRBJ2-1; 11 positions match TRBD2. This CDR3 contains 17 residues. CDR1 is SGHTA and CDR2 is FQGNSA in the germline V gene. Trimming took 1 base from V and 7 from J; bases not matched to a gene: 9. The CDR3 loop reads CASSLGSLAGGRNEQFF. CDR3 coding DNA: TGTGCCAGCAGCTTAGGGAGTTTAGCGGGGGGGAGGAATGAGCAGTTCTTC. The whole variable domain, filled in from reference TRBV7-2 and TRBJ2-1, reads GAGVSQSPSNKVTEKGKDVELRCDPISGHTALYWYRQSLGQGLEFLIYFQGNSAPDKSGLPSDRFSAERTGGSVSTLTIQRTQQEDSAVYLCASSLGSLAGGRNEQFFGPGTRLTVL.

CDR3 in amino acids: CASSAPGAGGYEQYV. The CDR3 region has the DNA TGTGCCAGCAGTGCCCCAGGGGCTGGGGGCTACGAGCAGTACGTC. V and J are TRBV6-6 and TRBJ2-7, with a tentative D call TRBD1 (6 bases). The CDR3 is made up of 15 amino acids. CDR1 and CDR2 (germline): MNHNY, SVGAGI (reference sequence). V was trimmed by 5 bases and J by 3 bases, leaving 17 bases between them.

This rearrangement joins TRBV9 to TRBJ2-1, with 7 bases identical to TRBD1. CDR1 and CDR2 from the germline V gene are SGDLS and YYNGEE. Trimming cost V 3 bases and J 3 bases; bases outside gene matches: 3. The CDR3 covers 14 residues. The CDR3: CASSGDRNYNEQFF. The CDR3 nucleotides read TGTGCCAGCAGCGGGGACAGAAACTACAATGAGCAGTTCTTC.

The chain links TRBV5-4 to TRBJ1-6, with D maybe TRBD1 (5 bases). Germline-derived CDR1 and CDR2 are SGHNT and YYREEE (reference sequence). The V end was cut by 0 bases, the J end by 5 bases, with 9 bases between. The CDR3 covers 15 residues. For the CDR3, the DNA is TGTGCCAGCAGCTTGGGAACAGGTCATAATTCACCCCTCCACTTT. This codes for CASSLGTGHNSPLHF.

This rearrangement joins TRBV12-5 to TRBJ1-4; D call uncertain. The CDR3 is made up of 13 amino acids. The ends were cut back, 8 bases at V and 4 bases at J, with 11 bases in the middle. The germline V gene has CDR1 LGHNT and CDR2 FRNRAP. For the CDR3, the DNA is TGTGCTAGTAACCGGGCCCTTAATGAAAAACTGTTTTTT. Translated: CASNRALNEKLFF.

The chain has TRBV5-1 and TRBJ2-5, with D tentatively TRBD1 or TRBD2 (5 bases each). The CDR3 runs to 17 residues. Germline CDR1 SGHRS, CDR2 YFSETQ. V lost 0 bases and J 3 bases, leaving 18 bases between the germline ends. This chain's CDR3 is CASSLGLWVGAKETQYF. The DNA of the CDR3 is TGCGCCAGCAGCTTGGGGCTTTGGGTCGGGGCAAAAGAGACCCAGTACTTC.

This clonotype was picked up a small number of times. The chain employs TRBV6-5 and TRBJ2-7; 9 bases are shared with TRBD1. CDR3 length: 14 residues. The V gene end was trimmed by 7 bases and the J gene end by 3 bases; junction bases not matched to a gene: 7. Germline loops: CDR1 MNHEY, CDR2 SVGAGI. The CDR3 loop is CASKGTGIIYEQYF. DNA for the CDR3: TGTGCCAGCAAAGGGACAGGGATTATCTACGAGCAGTACTTC.

The chain uses TRBV7-2 and TRBJ2-5; TRBD2 aligns across 9 bases. Germline V gives CDR1 SGHTA, CDR2 FQGNSA. The CDR3 length is 15 residues. V lost 1 base and J lost 5; bases outside the gene matches: 5. The CDR3: CASSLVAGAGETQYF. In DNA form, the CDR3 reads TGTGCCAGCAGCTTAGTAGCGGGGGCGGGGGAGACCCAGTACTTC.

This chain connects TRBV7-9 to TRBJ2-7; D may be TRBD1 or TRBD2 (6 bases each). Trimming pared 5 bases from V and 7 bases from J, leaving 15 bases between. Germline lookup yields CDR1 SEHNR and CDR2 FQNEAQ (reference sequence). The CDR3 is 13 amino acids. CDR3 residues: CASSLKGGREQYV. The CDR3 region has the DNA TGTGCCAGCAGCCTTAAAGGGGGGCGTGAGCAGTACGTC.

The chain uses TRBV10-3 and TRBJ2-7; weak D call: TRBD2 (6 bases). V was trimmed by 0 bases and J by 0 bases, leaving 12 bases between them. The CDR3 runs 16 residues. In germline, CDR1 is ENHRY, CDR2 SYGVKD. CDR3 coding DNA: TGTGCCATCAGTGAGTCCGGGGGACTCGGCTCCTACGAGCAGTACGTC. As protein: CAISESGGLGSYEQYV.

The chain has TRBV19 and TRBJ1-1, with 10 bases that match TRBD1. The CDR3 totals 15 residues. V lost 6 bases, J lost 0 bases, and 4 bases stayed unmatched. CDR1 and CDR2 (germline): LNHDA, SQIVND (reference sequence). The CDR3 loop is CASSGTGAMNTEAFF. CDR3 in DNA: TGTGCCAGTAGCGGGACAGGGGCTATGAACACTGAAGCTTTCTTT.

This clonotype showed up many times. This chain connects TRBV12-3 or TRBV12-4 to TRBJ2-5; D ambiguous. The CDR3 covers 13 residues. Trimming took off 5 bases at V and 4 bases at J, with 11 bases between the two ends. The CDR3 DNA reads as TGTGCCAGCAGTCCCTTATCAGGAGAGACCCAGTACTTC. The encoded protein is CASSPLSGETQYF.

This clonotype was detected a few times. The rearrangement links TRBV6-2 or TRBV6-3 to TRBJ2-7, with 7 nucleotides matching TRBD1. The CDR3 consists of 17 residues. V gave up 6 bases and J gave up 2 bases; unmatched junction bases: 16. Germline CDR1 and CDR2: MNHEY and SVGEGT. CDR3 DNA sequence: TGTGCCAGCAGCTACCAGGGAACAGGGGTATCCGCCTACGAGCAGTACTTC. Encoded protein: CASSYQGTGVSAYEQYF.

The V and J genes are TRBV29-1 and TRBJ2-1; D possibly uses TRBD1 or TRBD2 (5 bases each). Germline values: CDR1 SQVTM, CDR2 ANQGSEA. The V end lost 2 bases, the J end lost 0 bases, and 11 bases lay between the germline ends. This CDR3 region has 15 residues. DNA of the CDR3: TGCAGCGTTGAAAAGGGACGGAACTCCTACAATGAGCAGTTCTTC. It encodes CSVEKGRNSYNEQFF.

This clonotype has ten or more counts. The V call is TRBV7-2, the J call TRBJ1-5, with D uncertain. V dropped 1 base and J dropped 5 bases, with 12 bases sitting between them. The germline CDR1 and CDR2 sequences are SGHTA and FQGNSA. This CDR3 has 15 residues. The CDR3 DNA reads TGTGCCAGCAGCTTAGGTTCGGCAGTTCATCAGCCCCAGCATTTT. This sequence encodes CASSLGSAVHQPQHF.

The rearrangement uses TRBV20-1 and TRBJ2-1; 7 bases line up with TRBD2. CDR3 length equals 15 residues. V lost 3 bases to trimming and J lost 7 bases; unmatched junction nucleotides: 12. Germline lookup yields CDR1 DFQATT and CDR2 SNEGSKA (reference sequence). The CDR3: CSARAVGTTGNEQFF. The DNA for the CDR3 is TGCAGTGCTAGGGCGGTGGGGACTACCGGTAATGAGCAGTTCTTC.